Listed below are T cell receptor beta chains from one sample, sequenced in a study of naive and memory T cell subsets. TCRdb called the UMI-ligation and nested PCR reads again in MiXCR, with one record for every CDR3 protein. The sample holds about 90,000 distinct CDR3 sequences, over 9% seen once. The sample comprised naive CD4+ T cells from blood. Source of these receptors: a human donor in good health. Both conserved end residues are part of each CDR3. The D gene is left open where the match is weak. Size is stated for part of the rows, as once, few or many counts, or as a class when the clone is expanded.

d_call: .
j_call: TRBJ1-6
v_call: TRBV3-1
clone_size: .
cdr3_aa: CASSQGPSAISPLHF
cdr3_nt: TGTGCCAGCAGCCAAGGTCCATCGGCCATATCACCCCTCCACTTT

d_call: .
j_call: TRBJ2-7
v_call: TRBV13
clone_size: .
cdr3_aa: CASSPAAGWFEQYF
cdr3_nt: TGTGCCAGCAGCCCAGCGGCGGGATGGTTCGAGCAGTACTTC

d_call: TRBD1
j_call: TRBJ2-1
v_call: TRBV4-2
clone_size: many
cdr3_aa: CASSQDLGRGRNEQFF
cdr3_nt: TGTGCCAGCAGCCAAGATTTGGGCAGGGGGCGAAATGAGCAGTTCTTC

d_call: TRBD2
j_call: TRBJ2-1
v_call: TRBV7-3
clone_size: .
cdr3_aa: CASSFGGSYNEQFF
cdr3_nt: TGTGCCAGCAGCTTCGGGGGGTCATACAATGAGCAGTTCTTC

d_call: TRBD2
j_call: TRBJ2-3
v_call: TRBV11-2
clone_size: many
cdr3_aa: CASSLETSGTSTDTQYF
cdr3_nt: TGTGCCAGCAGCTTAGAAACTAGCGGAACTAGCACAGATACGCAGTATTTT

d_call: .
j_call: TRBJ1-1
v_call: TRBV12-5
clone_size: .
cdr3_aa: CASGSQGLGRNTEAFF
cdr3_nt: TGTGCTAGTGGCAGCCAAGGGCTGGGGCGGAACACTGAAGCTTTCTTT

d_call: .
j_call: TRBJ2-1
v_call: TRBV7-9
clone_size: few
cdr3_aa: CASSLPLPSNEQFF
cdr3_nt: TGTGCCAGCAGCTTACCCTTACCCTCCAATGAGCAGTTCTTC

d_call: TRBD1
j_call: TRBJ1-2
v_call: TRBV12-3/TRBV12-4
clone_size: few
cdr3_aa: CASSPGTGKQTPFGYTF
cdr3_nt: TGTGCCAGCAGTCCCGGGACAGGGAAACAAACCCCCTTCGGCTACACCTTC

d_call: TRBD1
j_call: TRBJ1-3
v_call: TRBV5-1
clone_size: .
cdr3_aa: CASSRTGGAQSGNTIYF
cdr3_nt: TGCGCCAGCAGCCGGACAGGGGGCGCCCAATCTGGAAACACCATATATTTT

d_call: TRBD2
j_call: TRBJ2-3
v_call: TRBV7-9
clone_size: .
cdr3_aa: CASSLEGGGTTTDTQYF
cdr3_nt: TGTGCCAGCAGCTTAGAGGGCGGGGGGACCACCACAGATACGCAGTATTTT

d_call: .
j_call: TRBJ1-6
v_call: TRBV4-1
clone_size: .
cdr3_aa: CASSQDRAWSSPLHF
cdr3_nt: TGCGCCAGCAGCCAAGATCGAGCGTGGTCTTCACCCCTCCACTTT

d_call: .
j_call: TRBJ2-7
v_call: TRBV18
clone_size: .
cdr3_aa: CASSGTETYEQYF
cdr3_nt: TGTGCCAGCTCCGGGACTGAAACCTACGAGCAGTACTTC

d_call: .
j_call: TRBJ2-3
v_call: TRBV18
clone_size: .
cdr3_aa: CASSRGSSTDTQYF
cdr3_nt: TGTGCCAGCTCACGGGGCAGTAGCACAGATACGCAGTATTTT